This T cell receptor (beta chain) was identified in a study of vaccination and CD4 T cells after COVID-19. Described treatment: approximately nine-day PBMC culture with coronavirus spike peptide pools or control peptides (ViraFEST assay). Once obtained from cultured CD4+ T cells, the DNA was sequenced using the Oncomine TCR Beta short-read assay. The source of extracted genomic DNA was cultured CD4+ T cells. A single record per CDR3 protein comes from TCRdb applying MiXCR to the PCR reads. This sample has more than 7,500 distinct CDR3 sequences, with roughly 23% found just once. This clonotype occurred a few times. Its specificity is unknown. Study-level points and caveats: This study had few convalescent patients and no early post-infection samples.

The germline gives CDR1 KGHSH, CDR2 LQKENI. Trimming shortened V by 3 bases and J by 7 bases, and 15 bases separated the two germline ends. This CDR3 has 14 amino acids. The V call is TRBV18, the J call TRBJ1-2; perhaps TRBD1 as D (6 bases). The TCR sequence derives from a human donor with COVID-19. Sequencing input: cultured CD4+ T cells from blood. CDR3 sequence reads: CASSPEGGSVGYTF. The CDR3 DNA reads TGTGCCAGCTCACCTGAGGGGGGGTCGGTTGGCTACACCTTC.